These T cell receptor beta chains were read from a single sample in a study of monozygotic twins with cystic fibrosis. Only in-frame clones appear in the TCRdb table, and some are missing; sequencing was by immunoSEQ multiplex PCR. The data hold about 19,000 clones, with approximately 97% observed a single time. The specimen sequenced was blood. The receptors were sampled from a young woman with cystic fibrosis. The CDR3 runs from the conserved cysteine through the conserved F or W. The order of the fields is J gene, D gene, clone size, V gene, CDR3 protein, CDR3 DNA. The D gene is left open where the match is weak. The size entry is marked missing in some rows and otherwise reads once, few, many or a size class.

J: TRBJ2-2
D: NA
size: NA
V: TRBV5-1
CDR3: CASSLAWDGGSTGELFF
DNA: TGCGCCAGCAGCTTGGCCTGGGACGGGGGTTCCACCGGGGAGCTGTTTTTT

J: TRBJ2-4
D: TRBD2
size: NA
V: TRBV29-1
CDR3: CSVDLAGVAKNIQYF
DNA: TGCAGCGTCGACCTAGCGGGTGTAGCCAAAAACATTCAGTACTTC

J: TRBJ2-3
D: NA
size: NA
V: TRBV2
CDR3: CASTRGDTQYF
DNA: TGTGCCAGCACTAGAGGTGATACGCAGTATTTT

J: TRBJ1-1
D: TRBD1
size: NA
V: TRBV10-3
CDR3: CAISERDREAEAFF
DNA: TGTGCCATCAGTGAGCGGGACAGGGAGGCTGAAGCTTTCTTT

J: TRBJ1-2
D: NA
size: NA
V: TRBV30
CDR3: CAWSDSFSNYGYTF
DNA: TGTGCCTGGAGTGACAGCTTCTCTAACTATGGCTACACCTTC

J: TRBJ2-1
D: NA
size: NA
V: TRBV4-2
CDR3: CASSTLSGAYNEQFF
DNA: TGTGCCAGCAGCACCCTATCTGGCGCCTACAATGAGCAGTTCTTC

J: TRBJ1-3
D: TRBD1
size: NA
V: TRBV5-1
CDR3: CASSLGRQLRQGISGNTIYF
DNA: TGCGCCAGCAGCTTGGGCCGACAACTCAGACAGGGAATCTCTGGAAACACCATATATTTT

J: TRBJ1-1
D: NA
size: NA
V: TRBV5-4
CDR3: CASSLELWNTEAFF
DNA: TGTGCCAGCAGCTTGGAATTGTGGAACACTGAAGCTTTCTTT

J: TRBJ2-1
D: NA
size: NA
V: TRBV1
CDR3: CTSSQDSIKRGDLFDEQFF
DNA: TGCACCAGCAGCCAAGATTCTATTAAGCGGGGGGACCTCTTCGATGAGCAGTTCTTC

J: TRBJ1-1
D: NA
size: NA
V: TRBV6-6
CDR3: CASSYSGSGHTSRGFF
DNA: TGTGCCAGCAGTTACTCGGGCAGTGGACACACGAGCCGAGGTTTCTTT

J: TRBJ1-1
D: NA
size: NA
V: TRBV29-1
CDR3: CSVEVRMNTEAFF
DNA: TGCAGCGTTGAAGTCAGGATGAACACTGAAGCTTTCTTT

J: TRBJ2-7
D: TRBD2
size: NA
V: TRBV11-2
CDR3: CASSLAYGGGPLEQYF
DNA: TGTGCCAGCAGCTTGGCTTACGGGGGGGGCCCCTTGGAGCAGTACTTC

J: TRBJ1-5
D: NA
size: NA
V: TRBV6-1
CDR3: CATTFGNAGNQPQHF
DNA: TGTGCCACGACGTTTGGGAATGCAGGCAATCAGCCCCAGCATTTT

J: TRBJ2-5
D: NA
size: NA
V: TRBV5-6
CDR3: CASSLAQRQETQYF
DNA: TGTGCCAGCAGCTTGGCCCAGCGGCAAGAGACCCAGTACTTC

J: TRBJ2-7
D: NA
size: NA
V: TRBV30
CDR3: CAWSIGGSYEQYF
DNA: TGTGCCTGGAGTATCGGGGGCTCCTACGAGCAGTACTTC

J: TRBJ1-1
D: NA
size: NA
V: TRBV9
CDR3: CASSGRGSGAFF
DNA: TGTGCCAGCAGCGGACGGGGGAGCGGGGCTTTCTTT

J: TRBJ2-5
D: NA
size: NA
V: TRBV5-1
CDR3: CASSSQVGSSETQYF
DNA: TGCGCCAGCAGCTCCCAAGTGGGGTCATCAGAGACCCAGTACTTC

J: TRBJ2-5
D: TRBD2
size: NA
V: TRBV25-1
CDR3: CASIPGAGWETQYF
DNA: TGTGCCAGCATCCCCGGAGCGGGGTGGGAGACCCAGTACTTC

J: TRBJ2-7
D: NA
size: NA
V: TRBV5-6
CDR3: CASSSIQGREQYF
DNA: TGTGCCAGCAGCTCAATTCAGGGGAGGGAGCAGTACTTC

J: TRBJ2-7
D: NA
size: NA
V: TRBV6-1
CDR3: CASSEWGGHSYEQYF
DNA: TGTGCCAGCAGTGAATGGGGGGGGCACTCCTACGAGCAGTACTTC

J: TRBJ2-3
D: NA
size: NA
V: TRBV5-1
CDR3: CASALRGGSTDTQYF
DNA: TGCGCCAGCGCCCTGAGGGGGGGCAGCACAGATACGCAGTATTTT

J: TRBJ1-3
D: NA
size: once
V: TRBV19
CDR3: CASSNRGFGQYSGNTIYF
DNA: TGTGCCAGTAGTAATAGAGGGTTTGGACAGTATTCTGGAAACACCATATATTTT

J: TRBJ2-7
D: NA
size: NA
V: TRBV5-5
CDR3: CASSLDVTSYEQYF
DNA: TGTGCCAGCAGCTTGGATGTGACCTCCTACGAGCAGTACTTC

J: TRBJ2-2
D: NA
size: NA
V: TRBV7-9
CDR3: CASSPRSTGELFF
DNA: TGTGCCAGCAGTCCACGGTCGACCGGGGAGCTGTTTTTT

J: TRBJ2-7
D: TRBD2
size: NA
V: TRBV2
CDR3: CASRGGAGYSYEQYF
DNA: TGTGCCAGCAGGGGAGGAGCGGGGTACTCCTACGAGCAGTACTTC

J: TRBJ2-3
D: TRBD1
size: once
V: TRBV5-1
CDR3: CASSSGQGGIDTQYF
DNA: TGCGCCAGCAGCTCAGGACAGGGGGGCATAGATACGCAGTATTTT

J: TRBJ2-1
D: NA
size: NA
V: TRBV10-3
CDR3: CAIAGVQGEQFF
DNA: TGTGCCATCGCAGGGGTACAGGGTGAGCAGTTCTTC

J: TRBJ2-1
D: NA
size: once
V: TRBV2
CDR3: CASSENIPTVNEQFF
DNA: TGTGCCAGCAGTGAAAACATACCCACCGTCAATGAGCAGTTCTTC

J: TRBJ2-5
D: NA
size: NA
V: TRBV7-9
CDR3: CASSLYPGETQYF
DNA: TGTGCCAGCAGCTTGTATCCGGGGGAGACCCAGTACTTC

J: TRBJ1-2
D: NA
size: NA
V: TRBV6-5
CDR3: CASSYDRFRGYTF
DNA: TGTGCCAGCAGTTACGACAGGTTTCGGGGCTACACCTTC

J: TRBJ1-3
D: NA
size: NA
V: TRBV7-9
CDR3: CASSLVAGNTIYF
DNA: TGTGCCAGCAGCTTAGTTGCCGGAAACACCATATATTTT

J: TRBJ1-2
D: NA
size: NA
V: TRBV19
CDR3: CANGTKPTTGYTF
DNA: TGTGCCAATGGGACGAAACCCACCACGGGCTACACCTTC

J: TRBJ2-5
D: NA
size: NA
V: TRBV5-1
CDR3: CASSPWVGLTQYF
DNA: TGCGCCAGCAGCCCCTGGGTTGGGCTGACCCAGTACTTC

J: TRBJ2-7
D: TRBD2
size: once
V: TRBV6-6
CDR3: CASSSLAGGSLYEQYF
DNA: TGTGCCAGCAGTTCGCTAGCGGGGGGGTCCCTCTACGAGCAGTACTTC

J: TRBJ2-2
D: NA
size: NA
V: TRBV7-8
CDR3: CASTLMGSANTGELFF
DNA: TGTGCCAGCACCCTTATGGGGTCCGCGAACACCGGGGAGCTGTTTTTT

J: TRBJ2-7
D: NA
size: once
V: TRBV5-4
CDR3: CASSLQGTNEQYF
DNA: TGTGCCAGCAGCTTGCAGGGGACCAACGAGCAGTACTTC

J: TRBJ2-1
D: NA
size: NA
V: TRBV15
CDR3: CATSRGNGTGTTVPYNEQFF
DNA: TGTGCCACCAGCAGAGGCAATGGTACGGGGACGACAGTCCCCTACAATGAGCAGTTCTTC

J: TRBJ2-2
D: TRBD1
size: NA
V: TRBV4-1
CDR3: CASSQEQGITGELFF
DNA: TGCGCCAGCAGCCAAGAACAGGGGATAACCGGGGAGCTGTTTTTT

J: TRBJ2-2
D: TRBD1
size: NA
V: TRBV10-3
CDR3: CAISGQGYTGELFF
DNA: TGTGCCATCAGTGGACAGGGATACACCGGGGAGCTGTTTTTT

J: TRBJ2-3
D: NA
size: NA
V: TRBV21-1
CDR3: CASSTRGIGRLTTDTQYF
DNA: TGTGCCAGCAGCACGCGGGGGATCGGACGGCTTACCACAGATACGCAGTATTTT

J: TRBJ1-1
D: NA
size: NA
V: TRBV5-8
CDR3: CASKDWALYAFF
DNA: TGTGCCAGCAAAGATTGGGCCCTGTATGCTTTCTTT

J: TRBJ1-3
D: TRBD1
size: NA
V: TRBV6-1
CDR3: CASTDRGRGNTIYF
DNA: TGTGCCAGCACCGACAGGGGACGTGGAAACACCATATATTTT

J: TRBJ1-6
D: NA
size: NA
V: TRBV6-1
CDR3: CASSEMAGWGNSPLHF
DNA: TGTGCCAGCAGTGAAATGGCAGGGTGGGGGAATTCACCCCTCCACTTT

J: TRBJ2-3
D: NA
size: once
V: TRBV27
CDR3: CASSFELGTDTQYF
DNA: TGTGCCAGCAGTTTTGAATTGGGCACAGATACGCAGTATTTT

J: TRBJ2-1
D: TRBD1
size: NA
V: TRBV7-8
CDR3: CASSPQRTGGRNNEQFF
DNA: TGTGCCAGCAGCCCACAGAGGACAGGGGGAAGGAACAATGAGCAGTTCTTC

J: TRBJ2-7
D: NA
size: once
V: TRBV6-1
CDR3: CASSEGGDQYF
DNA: TGTGCCAGCAGTGAAGGTGGGGACCAGTACTTC

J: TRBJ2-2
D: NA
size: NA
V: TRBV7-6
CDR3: CASGSWGRTNTGELFF
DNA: TGTGCCAGCGGATCCTGGGGACGGACGAACACCGGGGAGCTGTTTTTT

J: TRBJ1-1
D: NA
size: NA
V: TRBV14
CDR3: CASSPNLRTEAFF
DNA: TGTGCCAGCAGCCCAAACCTACGAACTGAAGCTTTCTTT

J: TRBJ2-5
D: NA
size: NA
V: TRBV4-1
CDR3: CASSQEGNRETQYF
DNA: TGCGCCAGCAGCCAAGAGGGGAACAGGGAGACCCAGTACTTC

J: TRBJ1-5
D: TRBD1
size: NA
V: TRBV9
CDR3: CASSDWTGLNQPQHF
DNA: TGTGCCAGCAGCGACTGGACAGGGCTGAATCAGCCCCAGCATTTT

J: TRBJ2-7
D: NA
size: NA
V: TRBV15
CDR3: CATSRTDSYEQYF
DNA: TGTGCCACCAGCAGGACCGATTCCTACGAGCAGTACTTC

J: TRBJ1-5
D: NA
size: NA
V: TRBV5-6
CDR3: CASSLDGYKPQHF
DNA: TGTGCCAGCAGCTTGGACGGATATAAACCCCAGCATTTT

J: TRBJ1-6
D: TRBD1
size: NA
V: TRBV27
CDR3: CASSSYRIRDSQVRGSPLHF
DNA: TGTGCCAGCAGTTCGTACAGGATCCGGGACAGCCAAGTTAGAGGGTCACCCCTCCACTTT